One sample yielded the 32 T cell receptor beta chains listed below, sequenced in a study of neoadjuvant nivolumab and ipilimumab in lung cancer. Measured with immunoSEQ multiplex PCR; TCRdb has only the in-frame clones, and not every one. The sample gives 45,000 to 55,000 clones, around nine tenths of which show up once; approximately 3.7% is in the top ten. Specimen: blood, collected before neoadjuvant nivolumab, alone or with ipilimumab. These receptors were taken from an adult with non-small cell lung cancer. Some clones in this sample may be carry-over from other donors' samples.

The chain is built from TRBV6-5 and TRBJ2-7; D is ambiguous. Trimming took 2 bases from V and 1 from J, leaving 6 bases between them. The germline V gene has CDR1 MNHEY and CDR2 SVGAGI. The CDR3 covers 13 residues. CDR3 DNA: TGTGCCAGCAGTTACGGAATTTCCTACGAGCAGTACTTC. It yields the protein CASSYGISYEQYF.

In this sample, this clone turned up once. The chain joins TRBV18 to TRBJ2-7; D gene uncertain. CDR1 and CDR2 from the germline V gene are KGHSH and LQKENI. The CDR3 is made up of 14 amino acids. With 3 bases removed from V and 5 bases from J, the gap between germline ends came to 14 bases. CDR3 DNA: TGTGCCAGCTCACCTAAGGCCCTGCTTAACGAGCAGTACTTC. Translating gives CASSPKALLNEQYF.

The gene calls are TRBV5-1 and TRBJ2-7; 10 nucleotides align to TRBD2. This CDR3 has 15 residues. The trim removed 3 bases at V and 6 bases at J, leaving 9 bases unmatched. CDR1 and CDR2 from the germline V gene are SGHRS and YFSETQ. The CDR3 here is CASSYDILAGSEQYF. The CDR3 DNA is TGCGCCAGCAGCTATGACATACTAGCGGGGAGCGAGCAGTACTTC.

DNA of the CDR3: TGCGCCAGCAGCGCGGGACAAGAGAACACTGAAGCTTTCTTT. This codes for CASSAGQENTEAFF. J is TRBJ1-1 and V is TRBV5-1, with D perhaps TRBD1 (6 bases). The V gene's germline CDR1 is SGHRS and CDR2 YFSETQ. V was clipped by 4 bases and J by 1 base, with 11 bases between them. The CDR3 is 14 residues long. Combining the CDR3 with reference TRBV5-1 and TRBJ1-1 gives the whole variable domain KAGVTQTPRYLIKTRGQQVTLSCSPISGHRSVSWYQQTPGQGLQFLFEYFSETQRNKGNFPGRFSGRQFSNSRSEMNVSTLELGDSALYLCASSAGQENTEAFFGQGTRLTVV.

This sequence joins TRBV30 and TRBJ2-7, with 7 nucleotides matching TRBD1. V lost 2 bases, J lost 2 bases, and 3 bases stayed unmatched. CDR1 is GTSNPN, CDR2 SVGIG, per germline (reference sequence). The CDR3 runs 13 residues. The CDR3 coding sequence is TGTGCCTGGAGTAAAACAGGGGCCTACGAGCAGTACTTC. This codes for CAWSKTGAYEQYF. Full variable domain (remainder filled in from reference TRBV30 and TRBJ2-7): SQTIHQWPATLVQPVGSPLSLECTVEGTSNPNLYWYRQAAGRGLQLLFYSVGIGQISSEVPQNLSASRPQDRQFILSSKKLLLSDSGFYLCAWSKTGAYEQYFGPGTRLTVT.

This clone has only one observation. This chain connects TRBV29-1 to TRBJ2-1, with TRBD2 identical over 11 bases. This CDR3 region has 14 residues. Germline CDR1 is SQVTM and CDR2 is ANQGSEA. The ends lost 4 bases at V and 6 bases at J; junction bases unmatched: 5. CDR3 nucleotide sequence: TGCAGCGTTGTAGGTAGCGGGAGGGCCAATGAGCAGTTCTTC. Translated: CSVVGSGRANEQFF.

The chain recombines TRBV27 with TRBJ2-7, with 9 bases that match TRBD2. CDR1 is MNHEY and CDR2 is SMNVEV in the germline V gene (reference sequence). With V trimmed by 11 bases and J by 9 bases, 14 bases remained unmatched. The CDR3 extends over 13 amino acids. The CDR3 region has the DNA TGTGCCTCAAAGGGGGTAGCGGGAGAATCGCAGTACTTC. It specifies CASKGVAGESQYF.

This clone occurred once. This sequence joins TRBV9 and TRBJ1-1, with D hard to call. The CDR3 loop spans 14 amino acids. The germline CDR1 and CDR2 sequences are SGDLS and YYNGEE. With 4 bases removed from V and 1 base from J, the gap between germline ends came to 11 bases. DNA of the CDR3: TGTGCCAGCAGCCCTCCCACACCGAACACTGAAGCTTTCTTT. This gives the protein CASSPPTPNTEAFF.

The chain uses TRBV5-1 and TRBJ2-7; 8 nucleotides match TRBD2. CDR1 SGHRS and CDR2 YFSETQ come from the germline V gene. The CDR3 totals 16 residues. Germline trimming cut 4 bases from V and 3 bases from J; bases unmatched to any gene: 12. The CDR3 reads CASSNSGRHYIYEQYF. The CDR3 DNA reads as TGCGCCAGCAGCAACAGCGGGAGACACTATATCTACGAGCAGTACTTC.

This chain joins TRBV5-6 and TRBJ1-5; D is uncertain. V dropped 0 bases and J dropped 4 bases, with 11 bases sitting between them. Germline V CDR1 and CDR2: SGHDT, YYEEEE. The CDR3 is 15 amino acids. CDR3 protein: CASSLVGQFNQPQHF. The CDR3 coding sequence is TGTGCCAGCAGCTTGGTGGGCCAGTTTAATCAGCCCCAGCATTTT.

The chain combines TRBV7-9 with TRBJ1-4; D gene ambiguous. V was pared by 3 bases and J by 10 bases, with 18 bases between. Germline assignment: CDR1 SEHNR and CDR2 FQNEAQ (reference sequence). This CDR3 has 15 residues. CDR3 nucleotide sequence: TGTGCCAGCAGCTTTCCCGCCATGGGAGTGGGAAAACTGTTTTTT. It encodes CASSFPAMGVGKLFF.

The CDR3 region is CASSPGPGFTEAFF. CDR3 nucleotides: TGTGCCAGCAGCCCCGGACCCGGTTTCACTGAAGCTTTCTTT. This rearrangement joins TRBV11-3 to TRBJ1-1; D unresolved. The CDR3 totals 14 residues. Deletions cut 5 bases from V and 4 bases from J, with 14 bases between. Germline CDR1 SGHNT, CDR2 YENEEA. Using reference TRBV11-3 and TRBJ1-1 for the parts outside the CDR3, the full variable domain is EAGVVQSPRYKIIEKKQPVAFWCNPISGHNTLYWYLQNLGQGPELLIRYENEEAVDDSQLPKDRFSAERLKGVDSTLKIQPAELGDSAVYLCASSPGPGFTEAFFGQGTRLTVV.

V gene TRBV30 combines with J gene TRBJ2-7; a weak D match, TRBD1 (6 bases). The CDR3 length is 14 residues. Germline CDR1 reads GTSNPN; CDR2 reads SVGIG (reference sequence). Trimming took 0 bases from V and 6 from J, leaving 15 bases between them. This CDR3 is CAWSVQGYSGEQYF. The CDR3, as DNA: TGTGCCTGGAGTGTACAGGGTTATAGTGGCGAGCAGTACTTC.

The chain uses TRBV5-1 and TRBJ2-1; 12 bases fit TRBD2. Trimming cost V 0 bases and J 4 bases; bases outside gene matches: 5. The CDR3 covers 17 residues. CDR1 is SGHRS, CDR2 YFSETQ, per germline. As DNA, the CDR3 is TGCGCCAGCAGCTTGGTTCTAGCGGGAGGGAAATACAATGAGCAGTTCTTC. Its protein product is CASSLVLAGGKYNEQFF.

This clone occurred a few times. The chain joins TRBV7-3 to TRBJ2-2, with 9 bases aligning to TRBD2. CDR1 and CDR2 from the germline V gene are SGHTA and FQGTGA. The CDR3 length is 14 residues. The trim removed 6 bases at V and 3 bases at J, leaving 2 bases unmatched. The CDR3 sequence is CASSRTSDTGELFF. The CDR3 DNA reads TGTGCCAGCAGTCGGACTAGCGACACCGGGGAGCTGTTTTTT.

The chain has TRBV19 and TRBJ1-5; D ambiguous. Trimming removed 3 bases from V and 0 bases from J, with 15 bases in between. The CDR3 is 17 residues long. Germline-derived CDR1 and CDR2 are LNHDA and SQIVND (reference sequence). The CDR3, as DNA: TGTGCCAGTAGTATTAGGGTAGCTCTCTATAGCAATCAGCCCCAGCATTTT. This sequence encodes CASSIRVALYSNQPQHF.

This clone was detected once. The rearrangement uses TRBV11-2 and TRBJ1-2, with a weak D call TRBD1 (5 bases). Looked up from germline, CDR1 is SGHAT and CDR2 is FQNNGV. The CDR3 contains 13 residues. Trimming took 5 bases from V and 3 from J, leaving 10 bases between them. The chain's CDR3 is CASSPGRDYGYTF. The DNA of the CDR3 is TGTGCCAGCAGCCCAGGGAGGGACTATGGCTACACCTTC.

The rearrangement joins TRBV5-1 to TRBJ2-2; D call uncertain. From germline, CDR1 is SGHRS and CDR2 YFSETQ. Trimming left V 5 bases short and J 1 base short, with 9 bases between. The CDR3 sequence is 14 residues long. The CDR3 bases are TGCGCCAGCAGAGGGTGGCAGAACACCGGGGAGCTGTTTTTT. It is translated as CASRGWQNTGELFF.

This clone was seen a few times. The V call is TRBV5-1, the J call TRBJ2-1; D may match TRBD1 or TRBD2 (6 bases each). CDR1 SGHRS and CDR2 YFSETQ come from the germline V gene. There are 14 residues in the CDR3. The germline V and J ends were trimmed by 6 bases and 8 bases, with 18 bases remaining between them. The CDR3 loop is CASTRGPSDYEQFF. CDR3 bases: TGCGCCAGCACCCGGGGGCCCTCGGACTATGAGCAGTTCTTC.

As concerns this clone: Compared with germline, one end of the junction differs, possibly owing to a read error. The chain carries TRBV7-9 and TRBJ2-5; TRBD1 agrees at 9 bases. Germline CDR1 and CDR2: SEHNR and FQNEAQ (reference sequence). The CDR3 loop spans 12 amino acids. The CDR3 region has the DNA TGTGCCAGCAGCTTATCTCCGAGACAGGGGGACTTC. It codes for CASSLSPRQGDF. Looking up the rest from reference TRBV7-9 and TRBJ2-5 gives the full variable domain: DTGVSQNPRHKITKRGQNVTFRCDPISEHNRLYWYRQTLGQGPEFLTYFQNEAQLEKSRLLSDRFSAERPKGSFSTLEIQRTEQGDSAMYLCASSLSPRQGDFGPGTRLLVL.

The V gene is TRBV7-2, the J gene TRBJ2-7; D is uncertain. CDR1 is SGHTA and CDR2 is FQGNSA in the germline V gene. The V and J ends lost 0 bases and 6 bases respectively, with 12 bases between them. The CDR3 length is 14 residues. CDR3 sequence (DNA): TGTGCCAGCAGCTTAGCTAGTAGCTTTGGCGAGCAGTACTTC. It encodes CASSLASSFGEQYF.

V usage is TRBV5-8 and J usage is TRBJ2-3, with no clear D. The CDR3 contains 12 residues. V lost 0 bases and J 5 bases, leaving 4 bases between the germline ends. Germline CDR1 is SGHTS and CDR2 is YDEGEE. The CDR3 protein is CASSLAVDTQYF. The CDR3 DNA reads TGTGCCAGCAGCTTGGCGGTAGATACGCAGTATTTT.

V and J are TRBV11-2 and TRBJ2-1, with a tentative D call TRBD2 (6 bases). CDR1 and CDR2 (germline): SGHAT, FQNNGV. Trimming took off 5 bases at V and 5 bases at J, with 16 bases between the two ends. The CDR3 spans 15 residues. The CDR3 sequence is CASSLGASDHNEQFF. The CDR3 DNA follows: TGTGCCAGCAGCCTAGGCGCTAGCGACCACAATGAGCAGTTCTTC.

The chain is built from TRBV29-1 and TRBJ2-3, with TRBD2 identical over 7 bases. Germline CDR1 SQVTM, CDR2 ANQGSEA. The CDR3 has 14 residues. The ends lost 3 bases at V and 0 bases at J; junction bases unmatched: 3. CDR3 region: CSVEGGSSTDTQYF. The CDR3 bases are TGCAGCGTTGAGGGCGGGAGTAGCACAGATACGCAGTATTTT.

This chain links TRBV5-1 with TRBJ2-2; D ambiguous. Germline loops: CDR1 SGHRS, CDR2 YFSETQ. The ends were cut back, 2 bases at V and 4 bases at J, with 6 bases in the middle. CDR3 size: 13 residues. The CDR3 nucleotides read TGCGCCAGCAGCTTTTACAGCACCGGGGAGCTGTTTTTT. Translation gives CASSFYSTGELFF.

This sequence joins TRBV2 and TRBJ2-7, with D possibly being TRBD1 or TRBD2 (5 bases each). Deletions cut 8 bases from V and 4 bases from J, with 12 bases between. CDR1 SNHLY and CDR2 FYNNEI come from the germline V gene. This CDR3 contains 12 residues. The CDR3 nucleotides read TGTGCCAGCTCCGGGACGGAATACGAGCAGTACTTC. Protein: CASSGTEYEQYF.

The CDR3 DNA is TGCGCCAGCAGCTTGGGCTCAGCTTGGACCGGCGGACTTAAGTACGAGCAGTACTTC. This sequence encodes CASSLGSAWTGGLKYEQYF. The chain combines TRBV5-1 with TRBJ2-7; possible D gene TRBD2, 5 bases. This CDR3 is built from 19 residues. With 0 bases removed from V and 4 bases from J, the gap between germline ends came to 26 bases. CDR1 and CDR2 from the germline V gene are SGHRS and YFSETQ.

The rearrangement uses TRBV5-1 and TRBJ1-1; D is undetermined. V dropped 4 bases and J dropped 0 bases, with 7 bases sitting between them. CDR1 and CDR2 (germline): SGHRS, YFSETQ. CDR3 length equals 13 residues. The CDR3 sequence: CASSQQMNTEAFF. The CDR3 nucleotides are TGCGCCAGCAGCCAGCAAATGAACACTGAAGCTTTCTTT.

This clone occurred once. This chain links TRBV5-1 with TRBJ2-2; 7 positions match TRBD2. V shed 2 bases and J 0 bases; nucleotides not matched to a gene: 4. The CDR3 spans 16 residues. Germline lookup yields CDR1 SGHRS and CDR2 YFSETQ. This CDR3 is CASSFGGSANTGELFF. The DNA for the CDR3 is TGCGCCAGCAGCTTCGGCGGGAGCGCGAACACCGGGGAGCTGTTTTTT.

In this sample, this clone turned up once. V is TRBV7-2 and J is TRBJ2-6; D is possibly TRBD1 (5 bases). Germline V gene lookup returns CDR1 SGHTA and CDR2 FQGNSA. V was pared by 1 base and J by 4 bases, with 8 bases between. This CDR3 spans 15 amino acids. CDR3 DNA: TGTGCCAGCAGCTTAGAAGGGGCAGGGGCCAACGTCCTGACTTTC. Translated, it gives CASSLEGAGANVLTF.

J is TRBJ1-1 and V is TRBV6-5, with TRBD1 matching 7 bases. Trimming removed 0 bases from V and 4 bases from J; junction bases left unmatched: 8. The CDR3 length is 16 residues. Germline values: CDR1 MNHEY, CDR2 SVGAGI. The CDR3 nucleotides read TGTGCCAGCAGTTACTCGAAGGGGGCGCGGGGCACTGAAGCTTTCTTT. Translation: CASSYSKGARGTEAFF.

V usage is TRBV9 and J usage is TRBJ2-1; the match to TRBD2 covers 12 bases. Germline assignment: CDR1 SGDLS and CDR2 YYNGEE. The CDR3 loop spans 14 amino acids. Trimming cost V 0 bases and J 9 bases; bases outside gene matches: 1. CDR3 sequence: CASSVVGLAGEQFF. The DNA of the CDR3 is TGTGCCAGCAGCGTAGTGGGACTAGCGGGTGAGCAGTTCTTC. The entire variable domain, with the rest obtained from reference TRBV9 and TRBJ2-1, is as follows: DSGVTQTPKHLITATGQRVTLRCSPRSGDLSVYWYQQSLDQGLQFLIQYYNGEERAKGNILERFSAQQFPDLHSELNLSSLELGDSALYFCASSVVGLAGEQFFGPGTRLTVL.